This T cell receptor (beta chain) was observed in a study of molecular identifiers for immune sequencing clone quantification. TCRdb re-analysed the PCR reads in MiXCR, keeping a single row per CDR3 protein. The profile shows roughly 93,000 distinct CDR3 sequences, nearly 25% of them singletons. This clonotype was seen a single time. The antigen is not known. Study outcomes and limitations: Single-cell amounts of spiked Jurkat TCR RNA were reportedly detectable among about a million naive cells. Effector cells had over 97% of their molecules in clones above 20 RNA copies, while naive cells had under 1%.

This TCR was sampled from a human donor in good health. Some libraries in this study had Jurkat cell RNA spiked in. Sequenced sample: naive CD8+ T cells from blood, with Jurkat cell RNA spiked in. Documented subset: FACS-sorted CD8+CD4-CCR7+CD45RA+ naive T cells.

CDR3 bases: TGTGCCAGTAACTTCGGGACAGGGGGCTACGAGCAGTACTTC. Its translation is CASNFGTGGYEQYF. This chain connects TRBV19 to TRBJ2-7, with 11 nucleotides matching TRBD1. The germline V gene encodes CDR1 LNHDA and CDR2 SQIVND (reference sequence). V lost 7 bases, J lost 3 bases, and 5 bases stayed unmatched. There are 14 residues in the CDR3. Filled out from reference TRBV19 and TRBJ2-7, the complete variable domain reads DGGITQSPKYLFRKEGQNVTLSCEQNLNHDAMYWYRQDPGQGLRLIYYSQIVNDFQKGDIAEGYSVSREKKESFPLTVTSAQKNPTAFYLCASNFGTGGYEQYFGPGTRLTVT.